This TCR beta chain was recovered during a study of Ad26.COV2.S vaccination and SARS-CoV-2 variants. Study at large: Sample donor was a member of the COV1001 Ad26.COV2.S trial arm. Into the muscle, Ad26.COV2.S was dosed once or twice, 56 days apart.

The repertoire was sequenced with immunoSEQ multiplex PCR; TCRdb's copy has only in-frame clones and lacks some. The sample lists about 680,000 clones, around 90% occurring once. Comments on this clone: Its specificity is not known.

CDR1 and CDR2 from the germline V gene are KGHSH and LQKENI. The CDR3 has 15 residues. The V and J ends lost 6 bases and 2 bases, in that order; junction bases with no gene match: 5. Study outcomes and limitations: Higher spike-specific TCR breadth was found in vaccine recipients than in placebo recipients.

Treatment meaning: roughly 19 received Ad26.COV2.S at low or high dose, single or two shots; 5 received placebo; per-sample allocation not given. The study sampled participants on day 63 after the first vaccine or placebo injection. The TCR was taken from a person aged 18-60 years who received the Ad26.COV2.S COVID-19 vaccine or a placebo. The J gene is TRBJ2-1, the V gene TRBV18, with 9 positions matching TRBD2. Specimen: peripheral blood, collected in a trial of Ad26.COV2.S vaccine versus placebo. In DNA form, the CDR3 reads TGTGCCAGCTCCGCGACTAGCGGTACCTACAATGAGCAGTTCTTC. Translating it yields CASSATSGTYNEQFF.